One and the same sample provided the 13 T cell receptor beta chains below, sequenced in a study of response to subunit inactivated influenza vaccine. TCRdb passed the RT-PCR reads through MiXCR, listing each CDR3 protein once. In the table there are roughly 500,000 distinct CDR3 sequences, approximately 15% of which are singletons. This sample comprised CD4+ T cells sorted from PBMCs, obtained less than 30 months after vaccination. The receptor source for this set is a man in his fifties or sixties who received an inactivated influenza vaccine.

This clonotype was seen a few times. The V call is TRBV20-1, the J call TRBJ1-2; D ambiguous. Germline CDR1 and CDR2: DFQATT and SNEGSKA (reference sequence). The V and J ends lost 5 bases and 2 bases respectively, with 9 bases between them. This CDR3 is 12 amino acids long. The CDR3 protein is CSAVRMNYGYTF. The CDR3 nucleotides read TGCAGTGCTGTGCGGATGAACTATGGCTACACCTTC.

This clonotype was detected ten times or more. The chain has TRBV12-3 or TRBV12-4 and TRBJ2-2; D remains ambiguous. Between the trimmed V and J ends, which lost 6 bases and 6 bases, there was a span of 11 bases. CDR3 size: 13 residues. The CDR3 DNA follows: TGTGCCAGCAGACCTAGGGCGCCCGGGGAGCTGTTTTTT. This codes for CASRPRAPGELFF.

This clonotype was seen a handful of times. This chain connects TRBV20-1 to TRBJ2-2; tentative D call: TRBD2 (6 bases). CDR3 length equals 13 residues. Germline V gives CDR1 DFQATT, CDR2 SNEGSKA (reference sequence). Trimming took off 7 bases at V and 4 bases at J, with 13 bases between the two ends. The CDR3 sequence: CSVRDFSTGELFF. In nucleotides, the CDR3 is TGCAGTGTTCGGGACTTTTCCACCGGGGAGCTGTTTTTT.

A remark on this clonotype: Mismatch with germline at one junction end may stem from a read error. The chain joins TRBV4-1 to TRBJ2-2, with D perhaps TRBD1 (6 bases). Germline lookup yields CDR1 MGHRA and CDR2 YSYEKL. This CDR3 has 14 residues. The CDR3 DNA reads as TGCGCCGGCAGCCAAGGCAGGGGCACCGGGGAGCTGTTTTTT. Its translation is CAGSQGRGTGELFF.

This clonotype was found a few times. The chain employs TRBV9 and TRBJ2-7; no definite D call. V dropped 0 bases and J dropped 3 bases, with 7 bases sitting between them. The germline gives CDR1 SGDLS, CDR2 YYNGEE. This CDR3 comprises 13 residues. CDR3 amino acids: CASSVDNGYEQYF. CDR3 coding DNA: TGTGCCAGCAGCGTAGACAACGGCTACGAGCAGTACTTC. The variable domain in full, completed from reference TRBV9 and TRBJ2-7, reads DSGVTQTPKHLITATGQRVTLRCSPRSGDLSVYWYQQSLDQGLQFLIQYYNGEERAKGNILERFSAQQFPDLHSELNLSSLELGDSALYFCASSVDNGYEQYFGPGTRLTVT.

The genes are TRBV11-2 and TRBJ2-1, with 13 positions matching TRBD2. The germline V gene has CDR1 SGHAT and CDR2 FQNNGV. The CDR3 consists of 18 residues. The V segment lost 7 bases and the J segment 0 bases; nucleotides outside the gene matches: 9. The CDR3 region has the DNA TGTGCCAGCACCGGCGGGACTAGCGGGACGATCTCCTACAATGAGCAGTTCTTC. Its translation: CASTGGTSGTISYNEQFF.

This clonotype was detected only a few times. The gene calls are TRBV14 and TRBJ1-1; 9 bases are a match to TRBD1. V lost 6 bases, J lost 3 bases, and 14 bases stayed unmatched. This CDR3 has 17 residues. Germline V gene lookup returns CDR1 SGHDN and CDR2 FVKESK. CDR3 amino acids: CASRTDRGPQRDTEAFF. The CDR3 nucleotides are TGTGCCAGCAGAACGGACAGGGGCCCCCAGAGGGACACTGAAGCTTTCTTT.

This clonotype was seen a few times. This chain links TRBV5-1 with TRBJ2-3, with TRBD2 identical over 7 bases. This CDR3 spans 17 amino acids. Germline V lookup: CDR1 SGHRS, CDR2 YFSETQ. Unmatched junction bases numbered 8, after V lost 0 bases and J lost 1 base. The CDR3 DNA reads TGCGCCAGCAGCTTGGAGGGCGGCGGGGGACGCACAGATACGCAGTATTTT. This codes for CASSLEGGGGRTDTQYF.

J is TRBJ2-3 and V is TRBV10-3, with D maybe TRBD2 (6 bases). Germline CDR1 and CDR2: ENHRY and SYGVKD. The CDR3 is made up of 14 amino acids. V was clipped by 5 bases and J by 5 bases, with 14 bases between them. The CDR3, as DNA: TGTGCCATCAGTCAGACGGCGGGGAAAGATACGCAGTATTTT. Translated, it gives CAISQTAGKDTQYF.

The rearrangement joins TRBV29-1 to TRBJ1-5, with D uncertain. The CDR3 loop spans 12 amino acids. Germline V gene sequence: CDR1 SQVTM, CDR2 ANQGSEA. V gave up 4 bases and J gave up 6 bases, with 10 bases separating them. Here the CDR3 DNA reads TGCAGCGTTGGCATGGACGGTCAGCCCCAGCATTTT. Translating gives CSVGMDGQPQHF.

This clonotype was counted many times. The chain combines TRBV10-3 with TRBJ2-1; D uncertain. This CDR3 has 11 residues. The germline CDR1 and CDR2 sequences are ENHRY and SYGVKD. Trimming shortened V by 3 bases and J by 10 bases, and 7 bases separated the two germline ends. This CDR3 is CAISDLGEQFF. The CDR3 DNA is TGTGCCATCAGTGACTTGGGGGAGCAGTTCTTC.

V usage is TRBV4-3 and J usage is TRBJ1-4, with D possibly TRBD1 on 5 matching bases. The CDR3 totals 14 residues. Germline-derived CDR1 and CDR2 are LGHNA and YSLEER. V dropped 0 bases and J dropped 8 bases, with 10 bases sitting between them. The CDR3 reads CASSQEGVGEKLFF. In DNA, the CDR3 is TGCGCCAGCAGCCAAGAAGGGGTAGGGGAAAAACTGTTTTTT.

This clonotype was seen at least ten times. V is TRBV27 and J is TRBJ2-7, with D perhaps matching TRBD2 (5 bases). Germline-derived CDR1 and CDR2 are MNHEY and SMNVEV (reference sequence). The CDR3 runs to 15 residues. V lost 3 bases and J lost 2, with 14 bases in between. CDR3 sequence reads: CASSLGGPGPYEQYF. CDR3 coding DNA: TGTGCCAGCAGTTTGGGCGGGCCTGGACCCTACGAGCAGTACTTC.